Each of the 12 T cell receptor beta chains below was sequenced from the same sample in a study of identical twins. TCRdb reanalysed the 5' RACE reads using MiXCR and keeps one entry per CDR3 protein. The sample yields about 280,000 distinct CDR3 sequences, 6.5% to 9.5% seen once. This same sample was also taken into another study, of yellow fever vaccine responses in identical twins.

Material for sequencing was memory (CD45RO+) T cells sorted from blood. The receptors were gathered from a woman between 18 and 30 years old in good health.

This clonotype has at least ten counts. The chain carries TRBV25-1 and TRBJ1-5; D not resolved. Germline CDR1 reads MGHDK; CDR2 reads SYGVNS. CDR3 size: 14 residues. Trimming shortened V by 2 bases and J by 0 bases, and 5 bases separated the two germline ends. The CDR3 region has the DNA TGTGCCAGCAGTGAAAAGGGTAGCAATCAGCCCCAGCATTTT. This encodes CASSEKGSNQPQHF.

This clonotype turned up a few times. The J gene is TRBJ1-6, the V gene TRBV15; a weak D match, TRBD1 (5 bases). The CDR3 loop spans 17 amino acids. The germline V and J ends were trimmed by 4 bases and 0 bases, with 13 bases remaining between them. From germline, CDR1 is LNHNV and CDR2 YYDKDF (reference sequence). The CDR3 protein is CATSTTDRSSYNSPLHF. DNA of the CDR3: TGTGCCACCAGCACGACAGACCGGAGCTCCTATAATTCACCCCTCCACTTT.

This clonotype was counted a few times. V and J are TRBV11-2 and TRBJ2-5; 16 bases fit TRBD2. After removal of 3 bases from V and 1 base from J, the junction contained 5 bases not matched to a gene. Germline V CDR1 and CDR2: SGHAT, FQNNGV. The CDR3 length is 18 residues. CDR3 DNA: TGTGCCAGCAGCTTGGGACTAGCGGGGGGGGTTATCCAAGAGACCCAGTACTTC. This sequence encodes CASSLGLAGGVIQETQYF.

In its sample, this clonotype was seen many times. Written as DNA, the CDR3 is TGCAGTGCTAGAGAAAAGGGGGGGGGTTCCTACGAGCAGTACTTC. Encoded protein: CSAREKGGGSYEQYF. The chain couples TRBV20-1 to TRBJ2-7; D possibly corresponds to TRBD2 (7 bases). The CDR3 length is 15 residues. The germline V gene has CDR1 DFQATT and CDR2 SNEGSKA (reference sequence). V lost 0 bases to trimming and J lost 1 base, with 13 bases between them.

This clonotype was seen ten or more times. The J gene is TRBJ2-2, the V gene TRBV27; TRBD2 is a possible D gene (5 bases). The V end lost 0 bases, the J end lost 7 bases, and 12 bases lay between the germline ends. Germline V gene lookup returns CDR1 MNHEY and CDR2 SMNVEV (reference sequence). The CDR3 runs to 15 residues. The CDR3 protein is CASSLSRAPGGELFF. The CDR3 DNA reads TGTGCCAGCAGTTTATCGAGGGCACCGGGCGGGGAGCTGTTTTTT.

This clonotype was counted at least ten times. This chain links TRBV5-1 with TRBJ2-7, with TRBD2 matching 7 bases. CDR1 is SGHRS and CDR2 is YFSETQ in the germline V gene. With 5 bases clipped from V and 2 bases from J, the junction kept 10 bases outside the gene matches. The CDR3 totals 15 residues. The CDR3, as DNA: TGCGCCAGCAGTCCCTGGCTGGGAGGGACCTACGAGCAGTACGTC. Protein sequence: CASSPWLGGTYEQYV.

This clonotype was picked up many times. This chain links TRBV12-3 or TRBV12-4 with TRBJ2-2, with a weak D call TRBD2 (5 bases). This CDR3 is built from 13 residues. V lost 5 bases and J 4 bases, leaving 8 bases between the germline ends. CDR3 in DNA: TGTGCCAGCAGTGCTAGCCGCACCGGGGAGCTGTTTTTT. Amino acids: CASSASRTGELFF.

The chain carries TRBV4-1 and TRBJ2-1; 11 bases match TRBD2. Trimming took 1 base from V and 2 from J; bases not matched to a gene: 4. Looked up from germline, CDR1 is MGHRA and CDR2 is YSYEKL. This CDR3 spans 17 amino acids. The CDR3 DNA sequence: TGCGCCAGCAGCCAAGCCGGGACTAGCGGCACCTACAATGAGCAGTTCTTC. Encoded protein: CASSQAGTSGTYNEQFF.

This clonotype came up many times. The CDR3 bases are TGCGCCAGCAGCCAGAGGGCTAGCGGGGGGCTGGGTGAGCAGTTCTTC. Translation gives CASSQRASGGLGEQFF. This rearrangement joins TRBV4-1 to TRBJ2-1; TRBD2 aligns across 11 bases. V shed 3 bases, J shed 9 bases, and the junction held 10 bases outside the gene matches. The CDR3 loop spans 16 amino acids. The germline V gene has CDR1 MGHRA and CDR2 YSYEKL.

A few counts support this clonotype. This rearrangement joins TRBV7-2 to TRBJ2-1, with 8 positions matching TRBD2. Germline CDR1 is SGHTA and CDR2 is FQGNSA. With V trimmed by 5 bases and J by 6 bases, 9 bases remained unmatched. The CDR3 has 15 amino acids. The CDR3 sequence is CASSPQREWGNEQFF. CDR3 sequence (DNA): TGTGCCAGCAGCCCCCAGCGGGAGTGGGGCAATGAGCAGTTCTTC.

The chain is built from TRBV11-2 and TRBJ2-2; no definite D call. Trimming pared 8 bases from V and 2 bases from J, leaving 15 bases between. There are 15 residues in the CDR3. Germline V lookup: CDR1 SGHAT, CDR2 FQNNGV. The DNA of the CDR3 is TGTGCCAGCCGAGAGGCCTGGGGTAACACCGGGGAGCTGTTTTTT. Its translation: CASREAWGNTGELFF.

This clonotype was counted at least ten times. This chain links TRBV3-1 with TRBJ2-1, with TRBD2 matching 7 bases. Per the germline V gene, CDR1 is LGHDT and CDR2 is YNNKEL (reference sequence). CDR3 length equals 15 residues. Germline trimming cut 0 bases from V and 3 bases from J; bases unmatched to any gene: 2. In DNA, the CDR3 is TGTGCCAGCAGCCAAGAGGCTAGCGGCTACAATGAGCAGTTCTTC. This translates into CASSQEASGYNEQFF.